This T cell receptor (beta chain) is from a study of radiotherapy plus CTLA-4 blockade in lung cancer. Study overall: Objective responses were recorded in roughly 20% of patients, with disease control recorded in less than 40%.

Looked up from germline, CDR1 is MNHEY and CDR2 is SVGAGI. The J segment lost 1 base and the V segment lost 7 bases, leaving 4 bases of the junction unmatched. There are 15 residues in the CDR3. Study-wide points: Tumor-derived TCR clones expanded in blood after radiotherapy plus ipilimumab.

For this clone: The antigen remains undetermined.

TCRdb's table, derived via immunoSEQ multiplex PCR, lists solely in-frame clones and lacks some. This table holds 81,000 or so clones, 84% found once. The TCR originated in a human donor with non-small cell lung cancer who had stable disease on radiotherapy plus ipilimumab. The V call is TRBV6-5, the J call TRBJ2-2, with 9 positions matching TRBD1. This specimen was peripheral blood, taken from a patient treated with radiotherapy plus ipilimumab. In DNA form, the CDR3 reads TGTGCCAGCAATTGGGGACAGGGGAACACCGGGGAGCTGTTTTTT. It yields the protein CASNWGQGNTGELFF.